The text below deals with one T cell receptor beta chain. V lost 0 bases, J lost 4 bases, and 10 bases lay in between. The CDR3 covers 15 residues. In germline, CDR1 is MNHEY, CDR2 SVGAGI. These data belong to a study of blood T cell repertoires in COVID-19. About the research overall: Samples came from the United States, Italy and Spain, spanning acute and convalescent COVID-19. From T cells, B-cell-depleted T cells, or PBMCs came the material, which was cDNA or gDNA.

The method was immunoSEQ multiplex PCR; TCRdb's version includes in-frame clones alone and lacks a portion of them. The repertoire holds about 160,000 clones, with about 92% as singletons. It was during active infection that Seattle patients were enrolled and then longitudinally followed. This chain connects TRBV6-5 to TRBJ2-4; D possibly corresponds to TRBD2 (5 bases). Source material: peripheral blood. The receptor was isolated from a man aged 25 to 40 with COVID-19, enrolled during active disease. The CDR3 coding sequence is TGTGCCAGCAGTTACTCGGGAGCGGTTAAAAACATTCAGTACTTC. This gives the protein CASSYSGAVKNIQYF.